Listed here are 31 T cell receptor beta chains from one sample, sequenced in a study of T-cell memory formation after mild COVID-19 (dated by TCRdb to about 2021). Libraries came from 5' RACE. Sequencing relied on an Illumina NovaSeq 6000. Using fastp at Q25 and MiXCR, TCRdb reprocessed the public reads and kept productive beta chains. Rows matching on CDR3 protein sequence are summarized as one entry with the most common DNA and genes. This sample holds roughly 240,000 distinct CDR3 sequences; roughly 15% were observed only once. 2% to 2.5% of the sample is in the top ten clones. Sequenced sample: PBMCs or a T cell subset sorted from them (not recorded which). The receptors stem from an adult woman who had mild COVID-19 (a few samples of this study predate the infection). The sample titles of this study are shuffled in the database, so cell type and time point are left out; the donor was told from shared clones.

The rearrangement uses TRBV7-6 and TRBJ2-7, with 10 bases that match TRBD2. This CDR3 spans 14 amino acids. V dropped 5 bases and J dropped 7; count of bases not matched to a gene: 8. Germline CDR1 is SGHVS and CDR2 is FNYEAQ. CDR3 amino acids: CASSANLAGAEQYF. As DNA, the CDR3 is TGTGCCAGCAGCGCCAACCTAGCGGGAGCTGAGCAGTACTTC.

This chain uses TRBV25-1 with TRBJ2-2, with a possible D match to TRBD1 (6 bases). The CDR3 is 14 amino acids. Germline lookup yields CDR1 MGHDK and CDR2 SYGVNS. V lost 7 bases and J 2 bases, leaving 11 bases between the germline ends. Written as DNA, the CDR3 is TGTGCCAGCAAACCGGGGACAAACACCGGGGAGCTGTTTTTT. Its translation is CASKPGTNTGELFF.

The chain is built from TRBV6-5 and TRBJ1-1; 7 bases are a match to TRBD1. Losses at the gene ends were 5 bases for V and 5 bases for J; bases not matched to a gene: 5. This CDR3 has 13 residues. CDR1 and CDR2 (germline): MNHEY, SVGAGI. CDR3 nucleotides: TGTGCCAGCAGTACTTGGACAGGTACTGAAGCTTTCTTT. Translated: CASSTWTGTEAFF.

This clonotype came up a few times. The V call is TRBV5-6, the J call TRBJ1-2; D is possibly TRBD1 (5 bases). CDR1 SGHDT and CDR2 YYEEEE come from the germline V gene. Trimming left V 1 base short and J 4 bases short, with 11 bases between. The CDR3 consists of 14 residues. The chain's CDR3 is CASSLSEGLYGYTF. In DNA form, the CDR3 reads TGTGCCAGCAGCTTGTCTGAGGGGCTCTATGGCTACACCTTC.

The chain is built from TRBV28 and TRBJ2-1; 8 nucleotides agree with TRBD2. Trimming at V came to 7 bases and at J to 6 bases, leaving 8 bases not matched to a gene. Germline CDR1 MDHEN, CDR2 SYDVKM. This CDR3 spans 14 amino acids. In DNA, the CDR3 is TGTGCCAGCACGCCAGCGGGAGATTTCAATGAGCAGTTCTTC. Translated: CASTPAGDFNEQFF. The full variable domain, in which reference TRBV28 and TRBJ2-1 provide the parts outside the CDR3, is DVKVTQSSRYLVKRTGEKVFLECVQDMDHENMFWYRQDPGLGLRLIYFSYDVKMKEKGDIPEGYSVSREKKERFSLILESASTNQTSMYLCASTPAGDFNEQFFGPGTRLTVL.

CDR3 sequence reads: CASSLRRGSSYEQYF. The DNA of the CDR3 is TGTGCCAGCAGCTTAAGGCGGGGGAGCTCCTACGAGCAGTACTTC. The chain is built from TRBV7-2 and TRBJ2-7; 7 nucleotides agree with TRBD2. With 2 bases clipped from V and 0 bases from J, the junction kept 4 bases outside the gene matches. The CDR3 has 15 residues. CDR1 is SGHTA, CDR2 FQGNSA, per germline.

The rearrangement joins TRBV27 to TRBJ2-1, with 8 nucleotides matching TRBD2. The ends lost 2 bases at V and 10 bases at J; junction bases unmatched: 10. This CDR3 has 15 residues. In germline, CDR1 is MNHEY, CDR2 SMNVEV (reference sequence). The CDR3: CASSLISGVVWEQFF. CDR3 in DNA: TGTGCCAGCAGTTTAATTAGCGGGGTAGTGTGGGAGCAGTTCTTC.

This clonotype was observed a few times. In DNA, the CDR3 is TGTGCCAGCAGTGGAGGGACGGCAACTAATGAAAAACTGTTTTTT. This encodes CASSGGTATNEKLFF. The chain recombines TRBV6-6 with TRBJ1-4; D is possibly TRBD1 (5 bases). Germline values: CDR1 MNHNY, CDR2 SVGAGI (reference sequence). Trimming removed 5 bases at V and 0 bases at J, with 10 bases between. This CDR3 region has 15 residues.

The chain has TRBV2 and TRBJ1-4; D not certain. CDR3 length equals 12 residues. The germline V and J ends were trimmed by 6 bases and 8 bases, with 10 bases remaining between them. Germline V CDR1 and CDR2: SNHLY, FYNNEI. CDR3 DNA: TGTGCCAGCAGGAGGGTTGGGGAAAAACTGTTTTTT. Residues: CASRRVGEKLFF.

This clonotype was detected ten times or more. DNA for the CDR3: TGCGCCAGCAGCTTTACGGGGGCAGAGAACTATGGCTACACCTTC. Translating gives CASSFTGAENYGYTF. V is TRBV5-1 and J is TRBJ1-2; D may be TRBD1 (6 bases). There are 15 residues in the CDR3. V was pared by 2 bases and J by 2 bases, with 13 bases between. Germline V gene sequence: CDR1 SGHRS, CDR2 YFSETQ.

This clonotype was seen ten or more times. In DNA form, the CDR3 reads TGTGCCAGCAGTTTAGGTTTAGCCCAGCATTTT. Residues: CASSLGLAQHF. J is TRBJ1-5 and V is TRBV12-3 or TRBV12-4; D is undetermined. V gave up 1 base and J gave up 11 bases, with 6 bases separating them. The CDR3 has 11 residues.

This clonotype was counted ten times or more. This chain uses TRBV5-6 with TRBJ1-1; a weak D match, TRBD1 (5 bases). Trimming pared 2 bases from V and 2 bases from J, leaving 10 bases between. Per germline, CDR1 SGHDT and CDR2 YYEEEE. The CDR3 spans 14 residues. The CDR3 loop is CASSLSGTNTEAFF. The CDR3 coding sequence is TGTGCCAGCAGCTTATCGGGGACTAACACTGAAGCTTTCTTT. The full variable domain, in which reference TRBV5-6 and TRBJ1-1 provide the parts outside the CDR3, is DAGVTQSPTHLIKTRGQQVTLRCSPKSGHDTVSWYQQALGQGPQFIFQYYEEEERQRGNFPDRFSGHQFPNYSSELNVNALLLGDSALYLCASSLSGTNTEAFFGQGTRLTVV.

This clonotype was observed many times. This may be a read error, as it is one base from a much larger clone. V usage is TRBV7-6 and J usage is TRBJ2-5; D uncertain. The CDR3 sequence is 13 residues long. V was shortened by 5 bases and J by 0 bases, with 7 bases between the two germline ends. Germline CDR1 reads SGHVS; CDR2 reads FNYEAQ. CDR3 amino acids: CASSPVYQETQYF. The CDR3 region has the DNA TGTGCCAGCAGCCCAGTGTACCAAGAGACCCAGTACTTC.

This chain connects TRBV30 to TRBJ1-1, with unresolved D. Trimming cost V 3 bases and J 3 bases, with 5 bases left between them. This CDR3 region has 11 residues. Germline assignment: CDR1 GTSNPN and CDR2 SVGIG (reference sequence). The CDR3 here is CAWSLDTEAFF. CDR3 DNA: TGTGCCTGGAGCTTAGACACTGAAGCTTTCTTT.

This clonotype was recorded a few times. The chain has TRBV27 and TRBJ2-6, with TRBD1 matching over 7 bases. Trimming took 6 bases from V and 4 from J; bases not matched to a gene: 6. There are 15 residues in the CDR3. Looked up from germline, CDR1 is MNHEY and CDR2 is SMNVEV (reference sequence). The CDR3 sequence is CASRNRGSGANVLTF. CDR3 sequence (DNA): TGTGCCAGCAGGAACAGGGGATCAGGGGCCAACGTCCTGACTTTC.

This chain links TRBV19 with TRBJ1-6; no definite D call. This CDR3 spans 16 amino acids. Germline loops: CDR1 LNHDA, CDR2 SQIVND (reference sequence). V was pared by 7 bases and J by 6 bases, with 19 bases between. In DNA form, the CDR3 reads TGTGCCAGTACCACCTTACCGGGATTCGGTAATTCACCCCTCCACTTT. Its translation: CASTTLPGFGNSPLHF.

This chain's CDR3 is CASSLEMSGFQETQYF. The CDR3 DNA reads as TGTGCCAGCAGCTTGGAAATGTCGGGGTTCCAAGAGACCCAGTACTTC. The rearrangement uses TRBV5-4 and TRBJ2-5; D perhaps matches TRBD2 (5 bases). The CDR3 sequence is 16 residues long. Trimming removed 0 bases from V and 1 base from J, with 13 bases in between. Germline V lookup: CDR1 SGHNT, CDR2 YYREEE (reference sequence).

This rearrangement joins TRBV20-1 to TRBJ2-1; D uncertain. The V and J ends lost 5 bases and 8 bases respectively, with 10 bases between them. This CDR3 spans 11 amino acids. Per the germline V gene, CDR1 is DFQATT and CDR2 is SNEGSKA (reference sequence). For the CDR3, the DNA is TGCAGTGCTCAGTTGGGCTATGAGCAGTTCTTC. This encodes CSAQLGYEQFF.

For the CDR3, the DNA is TGTGCCAGCAGCCTCTCGGAACCCTACGAGCAGTACTTC. Amino acid sequence: CASSLSEPYEQYF. The gene calls are TRBV3-1 and TRBJ2-7; D is unclear. The V gene lost 4 bases and the J gene lost 2 bases, with 9 bases spanning the gap. This CDR3 comprises 13 residues. Germline assignment: CDR1 LGHDT and CDR2 YNNKEL (reference sequence).

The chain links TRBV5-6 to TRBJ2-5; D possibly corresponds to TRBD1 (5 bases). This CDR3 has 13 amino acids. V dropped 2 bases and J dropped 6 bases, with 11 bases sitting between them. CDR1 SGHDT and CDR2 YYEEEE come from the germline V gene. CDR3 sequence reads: CASSFGHQQTQYF. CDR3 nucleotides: TGTGCCAGCAGCTTTGGACATCAGCAGACCCAGTACTTC. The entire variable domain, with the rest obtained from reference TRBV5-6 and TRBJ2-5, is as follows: DAGVTQSPTHLIKTRGQQVTLRCSPKSGHDTVSWYQQALGQGPQFIFQYYEEEERQRGNFPDRFSGHQFPNYSSELNVNALLLGDSALYLCASSFGHQQTQYFGPGTRLLVL.

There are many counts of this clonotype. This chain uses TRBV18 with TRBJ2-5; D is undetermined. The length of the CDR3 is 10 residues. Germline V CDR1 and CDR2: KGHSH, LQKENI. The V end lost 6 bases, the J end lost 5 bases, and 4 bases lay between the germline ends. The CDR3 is CASSAETQYF. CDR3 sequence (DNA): TGTGCCAGCTCCGCCGAGACCCAGTACTTC. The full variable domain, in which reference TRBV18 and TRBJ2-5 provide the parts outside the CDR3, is NAGVMQNPRHLVRRRGQEARLRCSPMKGHSHVYWYRQLPEEGLKFMVYLQKENIIDESGMPKERFSAEFPKEGPSILRIQQVVRGDSAAYFCASSAETQYFGPGTRLLVL.

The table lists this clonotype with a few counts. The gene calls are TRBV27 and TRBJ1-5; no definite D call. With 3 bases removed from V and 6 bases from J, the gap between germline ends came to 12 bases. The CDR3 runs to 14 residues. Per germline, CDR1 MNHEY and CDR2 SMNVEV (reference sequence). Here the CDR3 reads CASSLWGDGQPQHF. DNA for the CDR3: TGTGCCAGCAGTTTGTGGGGTGATGGTCAGCCCCAGCATTTT.

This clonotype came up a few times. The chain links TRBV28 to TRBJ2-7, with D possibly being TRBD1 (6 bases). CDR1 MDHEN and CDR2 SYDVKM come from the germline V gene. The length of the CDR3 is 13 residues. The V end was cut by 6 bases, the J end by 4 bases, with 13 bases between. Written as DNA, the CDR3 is TGTGCCAGCAGCGAAACAGGGAGATACGAGCAGTACTTC. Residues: CASSETGRYEQYF.

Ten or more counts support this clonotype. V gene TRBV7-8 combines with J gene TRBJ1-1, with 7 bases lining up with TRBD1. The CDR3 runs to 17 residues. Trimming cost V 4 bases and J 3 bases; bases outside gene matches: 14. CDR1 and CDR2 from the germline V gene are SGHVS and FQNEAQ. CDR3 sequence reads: CASSSSLQGRADTEAFF. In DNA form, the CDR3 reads TGTGCCAGCAGCTCATCTTTACAGGGGAGGGCGGACACTGAAGCTTTCTTT.

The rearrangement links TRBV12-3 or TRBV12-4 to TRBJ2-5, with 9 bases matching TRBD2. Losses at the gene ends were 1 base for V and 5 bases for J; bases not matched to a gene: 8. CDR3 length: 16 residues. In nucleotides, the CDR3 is TGTGCCAGCAGTTTAGGACGCGGGGGGGCCAGGGAGACCCAGTACTTC. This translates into CASSLGRGGARETQYF.

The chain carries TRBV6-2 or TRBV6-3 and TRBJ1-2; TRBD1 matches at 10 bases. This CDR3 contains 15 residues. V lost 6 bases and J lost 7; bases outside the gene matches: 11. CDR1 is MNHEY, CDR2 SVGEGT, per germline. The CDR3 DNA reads TGTGCCAGCAGGACTTCCGGGACAGGGGTGCTTGGCTACACCTTC. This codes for CASRTSGTGVLGYTF.

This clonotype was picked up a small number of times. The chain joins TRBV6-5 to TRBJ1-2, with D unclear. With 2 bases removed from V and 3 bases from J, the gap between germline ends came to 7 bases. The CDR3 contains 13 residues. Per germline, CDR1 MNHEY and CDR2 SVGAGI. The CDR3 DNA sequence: TGTGCCAGCAGTTACGAACAGTACTATGGCTACACCTTC. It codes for CASSYEQYYGYTF.

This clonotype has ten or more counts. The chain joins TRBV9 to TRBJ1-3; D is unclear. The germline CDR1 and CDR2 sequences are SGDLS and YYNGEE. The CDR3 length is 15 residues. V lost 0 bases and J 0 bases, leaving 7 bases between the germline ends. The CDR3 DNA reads TGTGCCAGCAGCGTAGCTTTAGGCTCTGGAAACACCATATATTTT. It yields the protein CASSVALGSGNTIYF. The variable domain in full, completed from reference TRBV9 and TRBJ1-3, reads DSGVTQTPKHLITATGQRVTLRCSPRSGDLSVYWYQQSLDQGLQFLIQYYNGEERAKGNILERFSAQQFPDLHSELNLSSLELGDSALYFCASSVALGSGNTIYFGEGSWLTVV.

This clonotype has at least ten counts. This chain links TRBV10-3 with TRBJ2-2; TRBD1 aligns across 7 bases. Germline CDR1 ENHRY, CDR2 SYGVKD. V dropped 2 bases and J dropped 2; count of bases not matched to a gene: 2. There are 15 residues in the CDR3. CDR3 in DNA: TGTGCCATCAGTGAGCGACAGGGAAACACCGGGGAGCTGTTTTTT. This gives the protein CAISERQGNTGELFF.

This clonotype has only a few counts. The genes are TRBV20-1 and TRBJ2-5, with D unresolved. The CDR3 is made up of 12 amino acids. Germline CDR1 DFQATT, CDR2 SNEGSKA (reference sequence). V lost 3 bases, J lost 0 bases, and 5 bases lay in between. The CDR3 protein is CSARAHQETQYF. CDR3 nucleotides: TGCAGTGCTAGGGCACACCAAGAGACCCAGTACTTC.

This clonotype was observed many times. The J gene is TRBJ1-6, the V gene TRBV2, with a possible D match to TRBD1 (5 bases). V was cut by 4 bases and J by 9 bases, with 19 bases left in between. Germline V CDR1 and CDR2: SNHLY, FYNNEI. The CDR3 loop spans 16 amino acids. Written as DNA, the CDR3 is TGTGCCAGCAGTGGGGCAGGGTCCTTTATAGGTTCACCCCTCCACTTT. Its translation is CASSGAGSFIGSPLHF. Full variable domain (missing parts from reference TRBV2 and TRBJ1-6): EPEVTQTPSHQVTQMGQEVILRCVPISNHLYFYWYRQILGQKVEFLVSFYNNEISEKSEIFDDQFSVERPDGSNFTLKIRSTKLEDSAMYFCASSGAGSFIGSPLHFGNGTRLTVT.